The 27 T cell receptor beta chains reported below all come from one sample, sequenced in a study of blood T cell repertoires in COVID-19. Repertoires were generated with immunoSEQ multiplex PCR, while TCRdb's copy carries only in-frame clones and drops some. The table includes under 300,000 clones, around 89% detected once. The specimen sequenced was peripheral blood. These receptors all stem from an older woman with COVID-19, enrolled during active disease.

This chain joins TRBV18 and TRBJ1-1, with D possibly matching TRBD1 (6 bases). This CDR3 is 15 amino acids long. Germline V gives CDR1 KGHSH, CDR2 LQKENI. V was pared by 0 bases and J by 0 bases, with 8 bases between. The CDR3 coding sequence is TGTGCCAGCTCACCACCGAGGGGGATGAACACTGAAGCTTTCTTT. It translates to CASSPPRGMNTEAFF.

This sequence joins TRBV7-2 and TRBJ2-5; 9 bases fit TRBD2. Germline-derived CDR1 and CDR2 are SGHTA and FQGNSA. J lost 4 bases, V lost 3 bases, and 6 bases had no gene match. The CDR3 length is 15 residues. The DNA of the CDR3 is TGTGCCAGCAGCTTTGGCGGGGGGGCCGGAGAGACCCAGTACTTC. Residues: CASSFGGGAGETQYF.

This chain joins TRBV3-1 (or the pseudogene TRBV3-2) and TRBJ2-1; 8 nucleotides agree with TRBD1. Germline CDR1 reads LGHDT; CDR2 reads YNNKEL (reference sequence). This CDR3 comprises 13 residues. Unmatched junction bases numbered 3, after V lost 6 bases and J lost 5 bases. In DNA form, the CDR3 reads TGTGCCAGCAGACGGACAGGGAACAATGAGCAGTTCTTC. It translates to CASRRTGNNEQFF.

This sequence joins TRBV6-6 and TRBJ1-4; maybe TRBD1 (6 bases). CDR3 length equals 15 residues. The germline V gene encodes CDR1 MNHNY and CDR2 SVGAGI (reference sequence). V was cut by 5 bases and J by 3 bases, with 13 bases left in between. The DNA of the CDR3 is TGTGCCAGCAGTCGCACAGGGCCCGCTAATGAAAAACTGTTTTTT. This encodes CASSRTGPANEKLFF.

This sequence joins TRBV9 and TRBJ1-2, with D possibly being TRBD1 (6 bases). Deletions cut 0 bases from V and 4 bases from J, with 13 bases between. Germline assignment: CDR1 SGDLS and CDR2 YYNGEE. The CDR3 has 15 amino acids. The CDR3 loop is CASSVDDRYGYGYTF. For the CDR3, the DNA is TGTGCCAGCAGCGTAGACGACAGGTACGGCTATGGCTACACCTTC.

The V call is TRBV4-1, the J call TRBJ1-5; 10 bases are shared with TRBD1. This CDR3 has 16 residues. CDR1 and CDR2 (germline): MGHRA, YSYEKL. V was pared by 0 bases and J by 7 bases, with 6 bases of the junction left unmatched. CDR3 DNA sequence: TGCGCCAGCAGCCAAGATCCGGGACAGGGGTTCCAGCCCCAGCATTTT. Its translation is CASSQDPGQGFQPQHF.

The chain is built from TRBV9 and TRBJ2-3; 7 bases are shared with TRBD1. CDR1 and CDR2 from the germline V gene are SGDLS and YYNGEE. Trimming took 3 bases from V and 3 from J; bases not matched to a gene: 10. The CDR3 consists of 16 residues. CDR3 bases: TGTGCCAGCAGCGCCCGGGACAGCAGCACGACAGATACGCAGTATTTT. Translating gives CASSARDSSTTDTQYF. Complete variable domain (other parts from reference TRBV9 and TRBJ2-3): DSGVTQTPKHLITATGQRVTLRCSPRSGDLSVYWYQQSLDQGLQFLIQYYNGEERAKGNILERFSAQQFPDLHSELNLSSLELGDSALYFCASSARDSSTTDTQYFGPGTRLTVL.

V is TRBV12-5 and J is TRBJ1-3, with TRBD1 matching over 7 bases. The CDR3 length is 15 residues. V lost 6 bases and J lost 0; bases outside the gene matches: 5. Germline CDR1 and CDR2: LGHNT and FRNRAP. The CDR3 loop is CASGDRVSSGNTIYF. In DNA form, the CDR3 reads TGTGCTAGTGGAGACAGGGTCAGCTCTGGAAACACCATATATTTT. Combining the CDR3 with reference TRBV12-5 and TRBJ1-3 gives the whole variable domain DARVTQTPRHKVTEMGQEVTMRCQPILGHNTVFWYRQTMMQGLELLAYFRNRAPLDDSGMPKDRFSAEMPDATLATLKIQPSEPRDSAVYFCASGDRVSSGNTIYFGEGSWLTVV.

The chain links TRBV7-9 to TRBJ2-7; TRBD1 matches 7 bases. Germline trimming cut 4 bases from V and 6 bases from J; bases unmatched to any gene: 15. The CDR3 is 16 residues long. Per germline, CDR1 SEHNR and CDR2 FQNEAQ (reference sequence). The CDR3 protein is CASSSGYPLNRGEQYF. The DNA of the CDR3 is TGTGCCAGCAGCTCCGGTTACCCGCTTAACAGGGGCGAGCAGTACTTC.

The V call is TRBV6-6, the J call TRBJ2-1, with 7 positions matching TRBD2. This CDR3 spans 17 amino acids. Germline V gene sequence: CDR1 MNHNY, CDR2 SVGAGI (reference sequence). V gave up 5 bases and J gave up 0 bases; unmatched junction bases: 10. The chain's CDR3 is CASSPGWEGSSYNEQFF. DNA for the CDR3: TGTGCCAGCAGTCCGGGGTGGGAGGGGAGCTCCTACAATGAGCAGTTCTTC.

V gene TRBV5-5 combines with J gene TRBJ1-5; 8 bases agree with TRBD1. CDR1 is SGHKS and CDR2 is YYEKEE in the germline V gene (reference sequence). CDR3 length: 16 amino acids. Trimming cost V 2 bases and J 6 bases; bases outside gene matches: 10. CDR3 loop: CASSLQPGQVGQPQHF. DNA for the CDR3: TGTGCCAGCAGCTTACAACCGGGACAGGTCGGTCAGCCCCAGCATTTT.

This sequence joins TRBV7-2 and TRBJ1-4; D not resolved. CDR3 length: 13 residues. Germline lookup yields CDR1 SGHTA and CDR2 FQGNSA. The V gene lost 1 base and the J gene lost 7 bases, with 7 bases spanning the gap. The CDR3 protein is CASSLGEVEKLFF. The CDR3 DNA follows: TGTGCCAGCAGCTTAGGAGAAGTTGAAAAACTGTTTTTT.

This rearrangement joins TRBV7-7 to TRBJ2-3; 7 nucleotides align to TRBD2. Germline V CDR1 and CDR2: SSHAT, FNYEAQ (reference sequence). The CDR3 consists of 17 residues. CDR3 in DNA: TGTGCTAGCGATGGGGCGGGGGTGCGGCCCTATTTAGATACGCAGTATTTT. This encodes CASDGAGVRPYLDTQYF.

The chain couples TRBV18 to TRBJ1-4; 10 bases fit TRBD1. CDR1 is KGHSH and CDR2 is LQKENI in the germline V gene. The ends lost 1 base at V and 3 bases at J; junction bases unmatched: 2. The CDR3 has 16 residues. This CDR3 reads CASSPLGQGANEKLFF. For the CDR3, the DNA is TGTGCCAGCTCACCACTAGGACAGGGGGCTAATGAAAAACTGTTTTTT.

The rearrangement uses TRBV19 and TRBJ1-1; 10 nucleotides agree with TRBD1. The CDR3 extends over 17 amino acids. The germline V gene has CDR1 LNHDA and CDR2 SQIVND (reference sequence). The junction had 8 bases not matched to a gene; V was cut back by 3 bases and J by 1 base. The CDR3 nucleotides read TGTGCCAGTAGTATCCGGGACAGGGGAGGAGGGAACACTGAAGCTTTCTTT. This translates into CASSIRDRGGGNTEAFF. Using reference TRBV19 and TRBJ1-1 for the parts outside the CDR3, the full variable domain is DGGITQSPKYLFRKEGQNVTLSCEQNLNHDAMYWYRQDPGQGLRLIYYSQIVNDFQKGDIAEGYSVSREKKESFPLTVTSAQKNPTAFYLCASSIRDRGGGNTEAFFGQGTRLTVV.

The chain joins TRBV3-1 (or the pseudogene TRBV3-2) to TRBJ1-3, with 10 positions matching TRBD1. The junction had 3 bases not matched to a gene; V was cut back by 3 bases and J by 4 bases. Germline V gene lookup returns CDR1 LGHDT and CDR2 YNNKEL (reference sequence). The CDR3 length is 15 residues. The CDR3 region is CASSQTGGLGNTIYF. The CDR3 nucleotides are TGTGCCAGCAGCCAGACAGGGGGCTTGGGAAACACCATATATTTT.

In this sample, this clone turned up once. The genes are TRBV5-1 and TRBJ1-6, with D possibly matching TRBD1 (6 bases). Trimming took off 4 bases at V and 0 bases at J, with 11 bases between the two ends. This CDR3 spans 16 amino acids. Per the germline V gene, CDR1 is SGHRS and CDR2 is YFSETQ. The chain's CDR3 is CASSTGGSSYNSPLHF. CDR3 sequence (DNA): TGCGCCAGCAGCACGGGGGGCAGCTCCTATAATTCACCCCTCCACTTT.

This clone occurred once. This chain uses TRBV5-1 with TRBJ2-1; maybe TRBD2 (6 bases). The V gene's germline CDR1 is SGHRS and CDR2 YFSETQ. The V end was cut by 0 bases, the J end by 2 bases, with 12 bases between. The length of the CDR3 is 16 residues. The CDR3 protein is CASSLGGGSAYNEQFF. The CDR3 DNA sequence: TGCGCCAGCAGCTTGGGGGGAGGTAGCGCCTACAATGAGCAGTTCTTC.

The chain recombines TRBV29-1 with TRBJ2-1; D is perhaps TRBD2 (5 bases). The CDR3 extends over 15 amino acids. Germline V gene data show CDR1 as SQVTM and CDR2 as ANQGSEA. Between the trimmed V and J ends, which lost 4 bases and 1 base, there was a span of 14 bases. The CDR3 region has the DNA TGCAGCGTTGGTATTCCGGGGAGATCCTACAATGAGCAGTTCTTC. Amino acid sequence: CSVGIPGRSYNEQFF.

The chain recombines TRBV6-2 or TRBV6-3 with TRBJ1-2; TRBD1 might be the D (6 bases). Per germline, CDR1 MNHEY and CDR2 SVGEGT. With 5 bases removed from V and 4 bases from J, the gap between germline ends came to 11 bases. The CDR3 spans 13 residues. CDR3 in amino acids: CASSQTGIYGYTF. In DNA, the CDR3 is TGTGCCAGCAGTCAGACAGGCATCTATGGCTACACCTTC.

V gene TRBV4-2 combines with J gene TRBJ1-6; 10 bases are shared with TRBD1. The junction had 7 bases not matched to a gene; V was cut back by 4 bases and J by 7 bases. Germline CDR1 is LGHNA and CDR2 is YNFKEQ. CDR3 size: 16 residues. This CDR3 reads CASSPRTGGNNSPLHF. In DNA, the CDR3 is TGTGCCAGCAGCCCCCGGACAGGGGGGAACAATTCACCCCTCCACTTT.

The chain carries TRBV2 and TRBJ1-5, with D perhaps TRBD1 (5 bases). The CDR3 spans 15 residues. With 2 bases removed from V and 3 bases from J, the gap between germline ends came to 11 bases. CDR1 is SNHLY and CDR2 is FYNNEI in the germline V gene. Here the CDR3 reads CASSELAGYNQPQHF. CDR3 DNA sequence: TGTGCCAGCAGTGAACTGGCAGGGTACAATCAGCCCCAGCATTTT.

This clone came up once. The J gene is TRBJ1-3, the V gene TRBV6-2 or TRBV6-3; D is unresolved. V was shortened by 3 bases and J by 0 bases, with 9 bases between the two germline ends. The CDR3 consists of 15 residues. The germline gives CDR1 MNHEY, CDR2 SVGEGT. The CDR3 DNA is TGTGCCAGCAGTTATCAACCGAGCTCTGGAAACACCATATATTTT. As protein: CASSYQPSSGNTIYF.

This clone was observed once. The CDR3 DNA reads as TGTGCCAGCAGCCAAGCCGCTGGGGGCGCGAGCAATCAGCCCCAGCATTTT. Amino acid sequence: CASSQAAGGASNQPQHF. The chain combines TRBV4-2 with TRBJ1-5; D may be TRBD1 (6 bases). The V gene's germline CDR1 is LGHNA and CDR2 YNFKEQ. The CDR3 length is 17 residues. Trimming left V 1 base short and J 1 base short, with 14 bases between.

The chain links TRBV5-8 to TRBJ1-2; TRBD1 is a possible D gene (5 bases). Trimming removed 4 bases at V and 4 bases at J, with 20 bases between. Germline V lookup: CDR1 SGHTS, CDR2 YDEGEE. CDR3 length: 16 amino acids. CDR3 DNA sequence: TGTGCCAGCAGCCAAGGGGCAGCCGTCGAGATCTATGGCTACACCTTC. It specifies CASSQGAAVEIYGYTF.

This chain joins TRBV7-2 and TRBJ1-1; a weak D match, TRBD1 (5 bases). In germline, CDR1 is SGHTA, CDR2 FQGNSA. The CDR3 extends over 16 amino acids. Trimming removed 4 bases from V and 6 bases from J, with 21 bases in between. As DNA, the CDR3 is TGTGCCAGCAGCTACCGACAGTCTCGTCGTAGTCCTGAAGCTTTCTTT. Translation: CASSYRQSRRSPEAFF. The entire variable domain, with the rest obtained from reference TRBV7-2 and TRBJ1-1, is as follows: GAGVSQSPSNKVTEKGKDVELRCDPISGHTALYWYRQSLGQGLEFLIYFQGNSAPDKSGLPSDRFSAERTGGSVSTLTIQRTQQEDSAVYLCASSYRQSRRSPEAFFGQGTRLTVV.

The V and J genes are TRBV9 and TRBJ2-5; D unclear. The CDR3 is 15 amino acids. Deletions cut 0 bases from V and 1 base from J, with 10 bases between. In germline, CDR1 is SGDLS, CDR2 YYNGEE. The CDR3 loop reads CASSVVVGAQETQYF. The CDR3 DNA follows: TGTGCCAGCAGCGTAGTGGTGGGCGCCCAAGAGACCCAGTACTTC. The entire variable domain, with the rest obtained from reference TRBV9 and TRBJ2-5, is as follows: DSGVTQTPKHLITATGQRVTLRCSPRSGDLSVYWYQQSLDQGLQFLIQYYNGEERAKGNILERFSAQQFPDLHSELNLSSLELGDSALYFCASSVVVGAQETQYFGPGTRLLVL.